These 24 T cell receptor beta chains came from one sample sequenced in a study of shared clonotypes between healthy human individuals. Sequencing used immunoSEQ multiplex PCR; TCRdb keeps in-frame clones, though not all of them. The data contain some 2.1 million clones, roughly 94% of them singletons. The sample consisted of naive CD4+ T cells sorted from blood. Subset reported: CD45RA+ positively selected. The receptors derive from a man between 18 and 29 years old in good health.

This chain joins TRBV18 and TRBJ1-2, with 9 bases identical to TRBD1. The CDR3 consists of 15 residues. Trimming at V came to 0 bases and at J to 8 bases, leaving 7 bases not matched to a gene. CDR1 and CDR2 from the germline V gene are KGHSH and LQKENI. The CDR3 DNA reads TGTGCCAGCTCACCACCGGGACAGGGCGTGGGGGGCTACACCTTC. It codes for CASSPPGQGVGGYTF.

The rearrangement joins TRBV7-2 to TRBJ1-5; no reliable D call. The V and J ends lost 1 base and 4 bases respectively, with 11 bases between them. The CDR3 runs 15 residues. Germline V gene sequence: CDR1 SGHTA, CDR2 FQGNSA. In nucleotides, the CDR3 is TGTGCCAGCAGCTTAGGGTTGACCTTAAATCAGCCCCAGCATTTT. Translating it yields CASSLGLTLNQPQHF.

This chain links TRBV5-1 with TRBJ1-2; TRBD1 aligns across 9 bases. CDR3 length equals 13 residues. Unmatched junction bases numbered 3, after V lost 3 bases and J lost 6 bases. The germline gives CDR1 SGHRS, CDR2 YFSETQ. The CDR3 spells CASSSDRGNGYTF. The CDR3 nucleotides read TGCGCCAGCAGCTCGGACAGGGGTAATGGCTACACCTTC.

The rearrangement joins TRBV27 to TRBJ2-3, with 10 bases lining up with TRBD2. CDR3 size: 15 residues. CDR1 MNHEY and CDR2 SMNVEV come from the germline V gene (reference sequence). V trimming: 7 bases; J trimming: 4 bases; junction bases outside the gene matches: 8. The CDR3 loop reads CASKFSGGPADTQYF. The DNA for the CDR3 is TGTGCCAGCAAGTTTAGCGGGGGGCCGGCAGATACGCAGTATTTT.

This clone was seen just once. J is TRBJ2-7 and V is TRBV7-8; 8 bases line up with TRBD1. The CDR3 totals 18 residues. Germline CDR1 reads SGHVS; CDR2 reads FQNEAQ. V gave up 2 bases and J gave up 2 bases; unmatched junction bases: 14. DNA for the CDR3: TGTGCCAGCAGCTTATTCTTCATTCCGGGACAGGTAACCTACGAGCAGTACTTC. Amino acids: CASSLFFIPGQVTYEQYF. The full variable domain, rest sourced from reference TRBV7-8 and TRBJ2-7, is GAGVSQSPRYKVAKRGQDVALRCDPISGHVSLFWYQQALGQGPEFLTYFQNEAQLDKSGLPSDRFFAERPEGSVSTLKIQRTQQEDSAVYLCASSLFFIPGQVTYEQYFGPGTRLTVT.

The table lists this clone with a few counts. Other DNA sequences within the sample encode an identical CDR3. The J gene is TRBJ1-4, the V gene TRBV6-5; D is ambiguous. V lost 0 bases to trimming and J lost 0 bases, with 5 bases between them. CDR1 MNHEY and CDR2 SVGAGI come from the germline V gene. This CDR3 contains 15 residues. CDR3 in DNA: TGTGCCAGCAGTTACTCCCGGGCAACTAATGAAAAACTGTTTTTT. Translation gives CASSYSRATNEKLFF.

In regard to this clone: A read error may account for a junction end that differs from germline. The rearrangement joins TRBV7-7 to TRBJ2-5; D not certain. This CDR3 is built from 13 residues. Germline V CDR1 and CDR2: SSHAT, FNYEAQ (reference sequence). DNA for the CDR3: TGTGCTAGCAGCAAAGCTGGGTGGGAGACCCAGTACTTC. Its translation: CASSKAGWETQYF.

This clone was picked up one time. This chain connects TRBV5-1 to TRBJ2-1, with a possible D match to TRBD2 (6 bases). CDR1 is SGHRS and CDR2 is YFSETQ in the germline V gene. The V gene lost 4 bases and the J gene lost 10 bases, with 9 bases spanning the gap. This CDR3 has 11 residues. The CDR3 spells CASSRREEQFF. The CDR3 DNA reads as TGCGCCAGCAGCAGACGGGAGGAGCAGTTCTTC.

In its sample, this clone was seen once. CDR3 loop: CASSEWGVGDYEQYF. CDR3 nucleotides: TGTGCCAGCAGTGAATGGGGTGTGGGCGACTACGAGCAGTACTTC. V usage is TRBV6-1 and J usage is TRBJ2-7; D is unclear. The V end was cut by 2 bases, the J end by 3 bases, with 14 bases between. There are 15 residues in the CDR3. The germline V gene encodes CDR1 MNHNS and CDR2 SASEGT.

The chain links TRBV6-5 to TRBJ1-6; tentative D call: TRBD1 (5 bases). V gave up 0 bases and J gave up 6 bases, with 12 bases separating them. Germline loops: CDR1 MNHEY, CDR2 SVGAGI. CDR3 length: 16 residues. The CDR3 loop is CASSYSMGVGNSPLHF. CDR3 DNA: TGTGCCAGCAGTTACTCGATGGGGGTAGGTAATTCACCCCTCCACTTT.

This rearrangement joins TRBV18 to TRBJ1-5; TRBD1 is a possible D gene (5 bases). The CDR3 runs to 16 residues. Per germline, CDR1 KGHSH and CDR2 LQKENI. The V gene lost 3 bases and the J gene lost 2 bases, with 14 bases spanning the gap. The CDR3 nucleotides are TGTGCCAGCTCACCGTTAGCGGGGCTTGGCAATCAGCCCCAGCATTTT. Translating gives CASSPLAGLGNQPQHF. The full variable domain, its missing parts supplied by reference TRBV18 and TRBJ1-5, is NAGVMQNPRHLVRRRGQEARLRCSPMKGHSHVYWYRQLPEEGLKFMVYLQKENIIDESGMPKERFSAEFPKEGPSILRIQQVVRGDSAAYFCASSPLAGLGNQPQHFGDGTRLSIL.

The chain carries TRBV11-2 and TRBJ2-1; TRBD2 agrees at 7 bases. Germline V gives CDR1 SGHAT, CDR2 FQNNGV. V lost 3 bases to trimming and J lost 2 bases; unmatched junction nucleotides: 4. This CDR3 region has 15 residues. The CDR3 DNA is TGTGCCAGCAGCTTCGCGGGGGTTACCTACAATGAGCAGTTCTTC. Translation gives CASSFAGVTYNEQFF.

J is TRBJ1-1 and V is TRBV28; 7 bases are a match to TRBD1. CDR3 length: 13 residues. Germline assignment: CDR1 MDHEN and CDR2 SYDVKM. After removal of 6 bases from V and 3 bases from J, the junction contained 4 bases not matched to a gene. CDR3 sequence reads: CASRRGRDTEAFF. DNA for the CDR3: TGTGCCAGCAGGAGGGGGCGCGACACTGAAGCTTTCTTT.

This sequence joins TRBV11-2 and TRBJ2-7; TRBD2 is a possible D gene (5 bases). Germline V CDR1 and CDR2: SGHAT, FQNNGV. Trimming removed 5 bases from V and 6 bases from J, with 14 bases in between. This CDR3 contains 13 residues. The CDR3, as DNA: TGTGCCAGCAGCCTCAGAATTCGGGGCGAGCAGTACTTC. It is translated as CASSLRIRGEQYF.

For this clone: One end of the junction fails to match germline, which may point to a read error. The J gene is TRBJ1-2, the V gene TRBV19; no firm D call. The CDR3 length is 15 residues. CDR1 and CDR2 from the germline V gene are LNHDA and SQIVND (reference sequence). The CDR3 sequence is CASNIISQSNYGYTF. The CDR3 DNA reads as TGTGCCAGTAATATAATTTCGCAGTCTAACTATGGCTACACCTTC.

This chain uses TRBV6-1 with TRBJ1-4, with D possibly matching TRBD1 (6 bases). The V end lost 4 bases, the J end lost 7 bases, and 16 bases lay between the germline ends. In germline, CDR1 is MNHNS, CDR2 SASEGT. The CDR3 consists of 15 residues. CDR3 nucleotides: TGTGCCAGCAGTGTCGGAGGGGGGCTTAGTGAAAAACTGTTTTTT. Protein product: CASSVGGGLSEKLFF.

This clone was found once. The gene calls are TRBV30 and TRBJ1-2; D might be TRBD1 (6 bases). The CDR3 has 11 residues. The germline V gene encodes CDR1 GTSNPN and CDR2 SVGIG (reference sequence). The V gene lost 4 bases and the J gene lost 12 bases, with 15 bases spanning the gap. CDR3 residues: CAWTEGGSNTF. For the CDR3, the DNA is TGTGCCTGGACTGAAGGGGGGTCAAACACCTTC.

The gene calls are TRBV5-4 and TRBJ2-1, with TRBD1 matching over 9 bases. Germline V gene sequence: CDR1 SGHNT, CDR2 YYREEE (reference sequence). This CDR3 region has 15 residues. V was pared by 2 bases and J by 3 bases, with 3 bases of the junction left unmatched. The CDR3 sequence is CASSFGTGSYNEQFF. CDR3 in DNA: TGTGCCAGCAGCTTCGGGACAGGGAGCTACAATGAGCAGTTCTTC.

The CDR3 DNA reads as TGTGCCTGGACCCAGGGGTGGGGCGGCTACACCTTC. Translating gives CAWTQGWGGYTF. The genes are TRBV30 and TRBJ1-2; TRBD1 might be the D (6 bases). The CDR3 extends over 12 amino acids. Germline assignment: CDR1 GTSNPN and CDR2 SVGIG (reference sequence). Trimming took off 4 bases at V and 8 bases at J, with 14 bases between the two ends.

V usage is TRBV6-6 and J usage is TRBJ2-7; D call uncertain. CDR1 is MNHNY, CDR2 SVGAGI, per germline (reference sequence). The CDR3 has 15 amino acids. V lost 0 bases and J lost 2, with 11 bases in between. The CDR3 sequence is CASSYSDKAPYEQYF. CDR3 bases: TGTGCCAGCAGTTACTCCGACAAAGCTCCCTACGAGCAGTACTTC.

This chain connects TRBV11-2 to TRBJ2-1, with 9 positions matching TRBD2. V lost 2 bases to trimming and J lost 7 bases; unmatched junction nucleotides: 6. Per the germline V gene, CDR1 is SGHAT and CDR2 is FQNNGV. This CDR3 has 15 residues. CDR3 region: CASSLMTSGLNEQFF. The CDR3, as DNA: TGTGCCAGCAGCTTAATGACTAGCGGCTTGAATGAGCAGTTCTTC.

The chain carries TRBV2 and TRBJ1-1, with D unclear. CDR3 length equals 13 residues. CDR1 and CDR2 from the germline V gene are SNHLY and FYNNEI. The ends were cut back, 1 base at V and 5 bases at J, with 8 bases in the middle. CDR3 bases: TGTGCCAGCAGTGAAGGGGGTGGGACTGAAGCTTTCTTT. This encodes CASSEGGGTEAFF.

The rearrangement joins TRBV30 to TRBJ2-3; the D gene is possibly TRBD1 (5 bases). The V end lost 7 bases, the J end lost 2 bases, and 19 bases lay between the germline ends. Germline assignment: CDR1 GTSNPN and CDR2 SVGIG (reference sequence). This CDR3 comprises 15 residues. The CDR3 protein is CAFSPQEKHTDTQYF. DNA for the CDR3: TGTGCCTTTTCCCCACAGGAGAAACACACAGATACGCAGTATTTT.

The chain has TRBV20-1 and TRBJ1-1, with D unclear. Germline assignment: CDR1 DFQATT and CDR2 SNEGSKA (reference sequence). The CDR3 length is 10 residues. Trimming took off 5 bases at V and 3 bases at J, with 4 bases between the two ends. The CDR3 reads CSAWDTEAFF. Written as DNA, the CDR3 is TGCAGTGCTTGGGACACTGAAGCTTTCTTT.